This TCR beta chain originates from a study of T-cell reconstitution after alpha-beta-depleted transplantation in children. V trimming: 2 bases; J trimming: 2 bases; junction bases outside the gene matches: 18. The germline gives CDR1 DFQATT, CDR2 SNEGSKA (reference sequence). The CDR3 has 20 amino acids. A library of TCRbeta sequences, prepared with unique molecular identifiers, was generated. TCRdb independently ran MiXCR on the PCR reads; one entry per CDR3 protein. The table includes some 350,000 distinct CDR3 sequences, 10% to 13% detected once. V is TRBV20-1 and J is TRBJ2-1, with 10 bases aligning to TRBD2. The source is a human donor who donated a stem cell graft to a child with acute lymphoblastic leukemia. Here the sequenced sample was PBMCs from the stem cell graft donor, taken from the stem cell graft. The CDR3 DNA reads TGCAGTGCTAGACTGGCCACCCGGACTAGCGGTCCGGGAGCCTACAATGAGCAGTTCTTC. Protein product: CSARLATRTSGPGAYNEQFF.